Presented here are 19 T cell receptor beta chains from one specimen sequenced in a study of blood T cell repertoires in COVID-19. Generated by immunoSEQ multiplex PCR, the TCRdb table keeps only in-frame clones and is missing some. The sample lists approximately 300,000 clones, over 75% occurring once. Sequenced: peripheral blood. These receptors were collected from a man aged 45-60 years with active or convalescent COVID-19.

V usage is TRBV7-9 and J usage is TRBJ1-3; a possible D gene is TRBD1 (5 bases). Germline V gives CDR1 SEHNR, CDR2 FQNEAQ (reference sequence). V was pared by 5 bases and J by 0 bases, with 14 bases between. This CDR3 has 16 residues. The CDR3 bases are TGTGCCAGCAGCCGTAGACAGACGAGCTCTGGAAACACCATATATTTT. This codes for CASSRRQTSSGNTIYF.

CDR3 sequence reads: CASSFRGLSTDTQYF. CDR3 coding DNA: TGTGCCAGCAGCTTTAGGGGTTTAAGCACAGATACGCAGTATTTT. The genes are TRBV7-6 and TRBJ2-3; maybe TRBD1 (5 bases). The CDR3 is 15 residues long. Germline CDR1 and CDR2: SGHVS and FNYEAQ. V was trimmed by 3 bases and J by 0 bases, leaving 10 bases between them. Drawing the rest from reference TRBV7-6 and TRBJ2-3, the complete variable domain is GAGVSQSPRYKVTKRGQDVALRCDPISGHVSLYWYRQALGQGPEFLTYFNYEAQQDKSGLPNDRFSAERPEGSISTLTIQRTEQRDSAMYRCASSFRGLSTDTQYFGPGTRLTVL.

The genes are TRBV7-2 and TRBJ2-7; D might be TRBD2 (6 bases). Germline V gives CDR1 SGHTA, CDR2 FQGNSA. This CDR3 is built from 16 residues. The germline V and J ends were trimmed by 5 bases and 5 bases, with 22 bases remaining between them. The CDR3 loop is CASSALPGLPVDEQYF. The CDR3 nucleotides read TGTGCCAGCAGCGCGCTTCCGGGACTGCCGGTCGACGAGCAGTACTTC.

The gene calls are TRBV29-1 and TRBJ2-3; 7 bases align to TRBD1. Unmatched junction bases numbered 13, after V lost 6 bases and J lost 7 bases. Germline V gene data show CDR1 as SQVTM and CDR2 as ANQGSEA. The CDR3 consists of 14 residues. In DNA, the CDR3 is TGCAGCGTATCGACAGGGACCTTTTTAAATACGCAGTATTTT. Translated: CSVSTGTFLNTQYF.

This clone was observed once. CDR3 bases: TGTGCCAGCAGCCCGCGTCGGGGCGGGGGGTTCCAAGAGACCCAGTACTTC. This codes for CASSPRRGGGFQETQYF. The rearrangement links TRBV7-2 to TRBJ2-5; the match to TRBD2 covers 8 bases. Germline loops: CDR1 SGHTA, CDR2 FQGNSA. This CDR3 contains 17 residues. After removal of 5 bases from V and 1 base from J, the junction contained 12 bases not matched to a gene.

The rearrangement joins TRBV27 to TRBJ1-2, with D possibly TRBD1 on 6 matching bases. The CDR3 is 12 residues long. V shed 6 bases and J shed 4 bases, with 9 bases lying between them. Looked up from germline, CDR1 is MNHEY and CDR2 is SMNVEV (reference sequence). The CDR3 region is CASRWGRYGYTF. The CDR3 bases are TGTGCCAGCAGATGGGGGCGCTATGGCTACACCTTC.

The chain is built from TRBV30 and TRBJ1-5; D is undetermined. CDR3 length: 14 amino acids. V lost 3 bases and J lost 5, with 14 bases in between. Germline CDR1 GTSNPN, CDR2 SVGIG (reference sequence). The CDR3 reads CAWSPILRDQPQHF. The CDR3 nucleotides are TGTGCCTGGAGCCCTATACTTCGCGATCAGCCCCAGCATTTT.

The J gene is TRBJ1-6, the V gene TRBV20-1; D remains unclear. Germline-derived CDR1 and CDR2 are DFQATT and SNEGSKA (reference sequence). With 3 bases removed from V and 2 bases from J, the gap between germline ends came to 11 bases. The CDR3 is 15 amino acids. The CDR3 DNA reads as TGCAGTGCTAGTCTCCGAGGAACCTATAATTCACCCCTCCACTTT. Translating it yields CSASLRGTYNSPLHF.

The CDR3 loop is CASSPLTGGRGYTF. DNA for the CDR3: TGTGCCAGCAGTCCGTTGACAGGGGGCAGGGGCTACACCTTC. The chain combines TRBV28 with TRBJ1-2; 10 bases agree with TRBD1. This CDR3 is built from 14 residues. V gave up 5 bases and J gave up 8 bases; unmatched junction bases: 8. Looked up from germline, CDR1 is MDHEN and CDR2 is SYDVKM.

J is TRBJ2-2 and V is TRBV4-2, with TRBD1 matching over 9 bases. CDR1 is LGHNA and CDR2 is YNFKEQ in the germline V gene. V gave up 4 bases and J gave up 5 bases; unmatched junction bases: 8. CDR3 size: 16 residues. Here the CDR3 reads CASSRAGQGRTGELFF. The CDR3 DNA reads TGTGCCAGCAGCCGCGCGGGACAGGGAAGAACCGGGGAGCTGTTTTTT.

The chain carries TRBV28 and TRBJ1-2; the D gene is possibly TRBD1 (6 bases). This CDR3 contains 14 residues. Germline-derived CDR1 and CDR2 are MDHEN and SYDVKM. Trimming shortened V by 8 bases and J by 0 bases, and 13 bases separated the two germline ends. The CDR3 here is CASQETGPNYGYTF. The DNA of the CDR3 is TGTGCCAGCCAGGAAACAGGGCCTAACTATGGCTACACCTTC.

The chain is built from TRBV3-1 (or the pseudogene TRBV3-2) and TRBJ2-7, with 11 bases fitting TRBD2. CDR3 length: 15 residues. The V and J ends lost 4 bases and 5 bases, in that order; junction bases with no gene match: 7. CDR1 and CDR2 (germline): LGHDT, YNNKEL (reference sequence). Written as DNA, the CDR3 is TGTGCCAGCAGCCCAACCGGGACTAGCGGCAACGAGCAGTACTTC. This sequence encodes CASSPTGTSGNEQYF.

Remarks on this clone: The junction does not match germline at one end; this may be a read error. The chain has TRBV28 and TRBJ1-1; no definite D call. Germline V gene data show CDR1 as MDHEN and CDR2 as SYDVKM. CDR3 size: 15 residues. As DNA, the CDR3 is TGTACCAGCAGAGCTAGTCGTGCCGTGAACACTGAAGCTTTCTTT. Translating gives CTSRASRAVNTEAFF.

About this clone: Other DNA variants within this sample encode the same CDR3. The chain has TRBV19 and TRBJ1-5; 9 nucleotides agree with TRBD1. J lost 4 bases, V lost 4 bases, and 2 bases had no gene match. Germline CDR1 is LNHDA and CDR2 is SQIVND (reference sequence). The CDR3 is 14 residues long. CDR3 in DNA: TGTGCCAGTAGTACGACAGGGGGGAATCAGCCCCAGCATTTT. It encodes CASSTTGGNQPQHF.

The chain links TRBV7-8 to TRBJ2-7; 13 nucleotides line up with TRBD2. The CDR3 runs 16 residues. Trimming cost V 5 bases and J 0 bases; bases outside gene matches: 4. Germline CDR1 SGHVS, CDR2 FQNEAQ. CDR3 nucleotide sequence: TGTGCCAGCAGCCTCGGGACTAGCGGGAACTCCTACGAGCAGTACTTC. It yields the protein CASSLGTSGNSYEQYF.

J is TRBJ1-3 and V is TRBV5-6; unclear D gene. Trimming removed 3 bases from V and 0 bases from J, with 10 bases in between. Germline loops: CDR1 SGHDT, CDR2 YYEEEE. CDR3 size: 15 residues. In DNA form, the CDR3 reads TGTGCCAGCAGCTCCGGAGGGATCTCTGGAAACACCATATATTTT. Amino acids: CASSSGGISGNTIYF.

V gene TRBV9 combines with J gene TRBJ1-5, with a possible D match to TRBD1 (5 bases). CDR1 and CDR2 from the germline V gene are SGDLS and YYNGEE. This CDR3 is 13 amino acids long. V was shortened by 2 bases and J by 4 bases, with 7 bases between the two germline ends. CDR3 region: CASSVGPNQPQHF. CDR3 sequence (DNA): TGTGCCAGCAGCGTGGGGCCAAATCAGCCCCAGCATTTT.

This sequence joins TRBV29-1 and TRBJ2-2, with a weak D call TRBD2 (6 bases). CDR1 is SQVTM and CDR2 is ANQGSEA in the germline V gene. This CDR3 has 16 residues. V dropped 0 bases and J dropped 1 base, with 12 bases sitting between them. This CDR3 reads CSVEEGRRGNTGELFF. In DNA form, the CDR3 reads TGCAGCGTTGAAGAGGGAAGGAGGGGGAACACCGGGGAGCTGTTTTTT.

CDR3 amino acids: CASSDSQSSYNSPLHF. CDR3 bases: TGTGCCAGCAGCGATTCACAGAGCTCCTATAATTCACCCCTCCACTTT. V usage is TRBV6-2 or TRBV6-3 and J usage is TRBJ1-6; no firm D call. CDR1 and CDR2 (germline): MNHEY, SVGEGT. CDR3 length: 16 amino acids. The V gene lost 6 bases and the J gene lost 0 bases, with 12 bases spanning the gap.